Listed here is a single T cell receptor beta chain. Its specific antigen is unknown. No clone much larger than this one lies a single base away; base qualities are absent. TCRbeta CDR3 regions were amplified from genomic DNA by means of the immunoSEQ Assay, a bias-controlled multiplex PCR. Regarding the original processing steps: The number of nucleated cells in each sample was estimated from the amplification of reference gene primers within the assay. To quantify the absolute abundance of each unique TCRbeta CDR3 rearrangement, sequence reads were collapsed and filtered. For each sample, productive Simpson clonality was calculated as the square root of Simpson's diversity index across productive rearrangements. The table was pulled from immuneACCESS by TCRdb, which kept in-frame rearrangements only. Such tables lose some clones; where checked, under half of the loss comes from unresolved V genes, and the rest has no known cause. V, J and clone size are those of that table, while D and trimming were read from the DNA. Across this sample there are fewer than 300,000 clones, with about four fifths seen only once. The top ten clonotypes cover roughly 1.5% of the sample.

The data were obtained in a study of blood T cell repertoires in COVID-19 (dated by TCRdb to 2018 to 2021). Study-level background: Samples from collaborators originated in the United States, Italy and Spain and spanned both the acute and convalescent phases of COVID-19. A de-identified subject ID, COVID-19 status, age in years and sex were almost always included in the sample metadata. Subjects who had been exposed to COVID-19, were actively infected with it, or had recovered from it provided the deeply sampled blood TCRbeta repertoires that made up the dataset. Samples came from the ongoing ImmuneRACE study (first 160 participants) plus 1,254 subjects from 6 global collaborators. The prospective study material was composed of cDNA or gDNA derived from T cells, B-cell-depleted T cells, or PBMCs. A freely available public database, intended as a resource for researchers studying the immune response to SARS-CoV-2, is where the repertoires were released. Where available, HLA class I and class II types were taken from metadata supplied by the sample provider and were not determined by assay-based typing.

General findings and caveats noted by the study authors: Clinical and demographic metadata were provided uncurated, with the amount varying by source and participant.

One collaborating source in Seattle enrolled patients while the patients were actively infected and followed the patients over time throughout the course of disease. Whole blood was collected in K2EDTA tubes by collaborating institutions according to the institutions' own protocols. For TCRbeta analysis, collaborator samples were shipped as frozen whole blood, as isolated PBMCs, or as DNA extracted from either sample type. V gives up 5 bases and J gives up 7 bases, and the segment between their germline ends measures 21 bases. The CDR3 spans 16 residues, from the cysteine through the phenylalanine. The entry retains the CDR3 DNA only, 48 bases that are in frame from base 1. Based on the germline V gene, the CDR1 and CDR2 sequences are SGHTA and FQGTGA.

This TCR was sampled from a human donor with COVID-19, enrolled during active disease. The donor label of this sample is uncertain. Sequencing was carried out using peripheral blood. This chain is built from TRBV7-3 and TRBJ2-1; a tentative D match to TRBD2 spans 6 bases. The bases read TGTGCCAGCAGCCCGGGCGGCGGGACGAACCTAAATGAGCAGTTCTTC. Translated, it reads CASSPGGGTNLNEQFF.